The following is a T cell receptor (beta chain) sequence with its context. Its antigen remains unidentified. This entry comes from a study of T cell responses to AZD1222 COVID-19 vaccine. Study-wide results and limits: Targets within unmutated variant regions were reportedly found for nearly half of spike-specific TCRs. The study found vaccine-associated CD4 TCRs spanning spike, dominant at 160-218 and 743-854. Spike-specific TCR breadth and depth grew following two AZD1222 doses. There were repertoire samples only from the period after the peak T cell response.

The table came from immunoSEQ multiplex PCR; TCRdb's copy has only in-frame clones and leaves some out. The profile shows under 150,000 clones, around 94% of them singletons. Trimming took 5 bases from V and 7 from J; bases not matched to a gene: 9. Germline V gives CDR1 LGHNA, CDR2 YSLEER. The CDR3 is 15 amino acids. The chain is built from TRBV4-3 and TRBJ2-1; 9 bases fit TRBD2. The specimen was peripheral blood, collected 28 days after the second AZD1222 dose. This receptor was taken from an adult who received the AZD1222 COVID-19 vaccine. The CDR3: CASSKRTSAGNEQFF. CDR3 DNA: TGCGCCAGCAGCAAGAGGACTAGCGCGGGGAATGAGCAGTTCTTC.